The T cell receptor beta chain under discussion was sequenced for a study of CD8 T cells in Susac syndrome. General study points: The study conceded that its TCR sequencing and HLA analysis involved relatively few individuals.

Trimming stripped 5 bases from V and 5 bases from J, with 10 bases between. Looked up from germline, CDR1 is SQVTM and CDR2 is ANQGSEA. The CDR3 totals 11 residues. Comment on this clonotype: Its antigen is not known.

Random hexamers primed reverse transcription of about 0.45 to 1 ug RNA. MiXCR was run by TCRdb on the immunoSEQ multiplex PCR reads, yielding one entry per CDR3 protein. The data hold 55,000 to 85,000 distinct CDR3 sequences, with just over 95% observed a single time. The sample comprised CD4+ T cells from PBMCs. The TCR was taken from a human donor with multiple sclerosis. The chain couples TRBV29-1 to TRBJ2-7; D call uncertain. For the CDR3, the DNA is TGCAGCGTTAACTGGGTTAACGAGCAGTACTTC. Translating it yields CSVNWVNEQYF.